Presented here are 13 T cell receptor beta chains from one specimen sequenced in a study of blood T cell repertoires in COVID-19. Measured with immunoSEQ multiplex PCR; TCRdb has only the in-frame clones, and not every one. The sample carries 200,000 to 250,000 clones, 70% to 90% recorded once. The sequenced material came from peripheral blood. Source of these receptors: a man aged 55 to 70 with acute or convalescent COVID-19.

The V and J genes are TRBV14 and TRBJ2-7; a weak D match, TRBD1 (5 bases). Trimming pared 2 bases from V and 4 bases from J, leaving 6 bases between. Germline V gene sequence: CDR1 SGHDN, CDR2 FVKESK. The CDR3 loop spans 12 amino acids. CDR3: CASSQRQYEQYF. The CDR3 DNA reads as TGTGCCAGCAGCCAACGACAGTACGAGCAGTACTTC.

V and J are TRBV2 and TRBJ2-7; perhaps TRBD1 as D (5 bases). V was cut by 5 bases and J by 4 bases, with 9 bases left in between. The CDR3 consists of 12 residues. Germline CDR1 reads SNHLY; CDR2 reads FYNNEI. The CDR3, as DNA: TGTGCCAGCAGTCTGGGGCTTTACGAGCAGTACTTC. Its translation: CASSLGLYEQYF.

This chain uses TRBV7-2 with TRBJ1-1; D might be TRBD1 (6 bases). Germline V gives CDR1 SGHTA, CDR2 FQGNSA. The V end lost 6 bases, the J end lost 5 bases, and 16 bases lay between the germline ends. This CDR3 comprises 14 residues. CDR3 in amino acids: CASRGGGRGTEAFF. CDR3 nucleotide sequence: TGTGCCAGCAGAGGGGGAGGGAGGGGAACTGAAGCTTTCTTT.

The chain is built from TRBV2 and TRBJ1-2; TRBD1 might be the D (6 bases). CDR1 is SNHLY and CDR2 is FYNNEI in the germline V gene. Trimming shortened V by 6 bases and J by 2 bases, and 10 bases separated the two germline ends. This CDR3 has 13 amino acids. The CDR3 region is CASSRTENYGYTF. DNA of the CDR3: TGTGCCAGCAGCCGGACAGAAAACTATGGCTACACCTTC.

The gene calls are TRBV4-2 and TRBJ2-7; D is possibly TRBD2 (7 bases). The CDR3 has 17 residues. Germline V gene sequence: CDR1 LGHNA, CDR2 YNFKEQ. With 1 base removed from V and 0 bases from J, the gap between germline ends came to 16 bases. CDR3 protein: CASSQVGGGSYSYEQYF. Written as DNA, the CDR3 is TGTGCCAGCAGCCAAGTTGGGGGGGGCTCCTACTCCTACGAGCAGTACTTC.

This rearrangement joins TRBV7-2 to TRBJ1-2; weak D call: TRBD1 (6 bases). Trimming took 5 bases from V and 0 from J, leaving 13 bases between them. Looked up from germline, CDR1 is SGHTA and CDR2 is FQGNSA. This CDR3 has 15 residues. In DNA form, the CDR3 reads TGTGCCAGCAGCCCGACAGGTCTAGCTAACTATGGCTACACCTTC. Translating it yields CASSPTGLANYGYTF. Together with reference TRBV7-2 and TRBJ1-2, the CDR3 gives the full variable domain: GAGVSQSPSNKVTEKGKDVELRCDPISGHTALYWYRQSLGQGLEFLIYFQGNSAPDKSGLPSDRFSAERTGGSVSTLTIQRTQQEDSAVYLCASSPTGLANYGYTFGSGTRLTVV.

The rearrangement uses TRBV12-3 or TRBV12-4 and TRBJ2-5; D is undetermined. Trimming stripped 6 bases from V and 5 bases from J, with 7 bases between. The CDR3 is 11 amino acids. The CDR3, as DNA: TGTGCCAGCAGCCCCGGGGAGACCCAGTACTTC. Its translation is CASSPGETQYF.

The chain recombines TRBV3-1 (or the pseudogene TRBV3-2) with TRBJ2-1, with 9 bases aligning to TRBD1. The germline gives CDR1 LGHDT, CDR2 YNNKEL (reference sequence). There are 19 residues in the CDR3. Trimming removed 5 bases from V and 4 bases from J; junction bases left unmatched: 18. CDR3 protein: CASSSAAGMGQGKYNEQFF. DNA for the CDR3: TGTGCCAGCAGCTCGGCGGCGGGTATGGGACAGGGTAAATACAATGAGCAGTTCTTC.

The chain recombines TRBV28 with TRBJ1-1; 7 nucleotides match TRBD1. The germline gives CDR1 MDHEN, CDR2 SYDVKM. With V trimmed by 2 bases and J by 10 bases, 10 bases remained unmatched. The CDR3 spans 14 residues. CDR3 nucleotides: TGTGCCAGCAGTTTAGAGACAGGGTCTTGGGGAGCTTTCTTT. It yields the protein CASSLETGSWGAFF.

The gene calls are TRBV19 and TRBJ1-2; maybe TRBD1 (6 bases). Germline V gene data show CDR1 as LNHDA and CDR2 as SQIVND (reference sequence). Trimming took off 4 bases at V and 2 bases at J, with 14 bases between the two ends. The CDR3 is 15 residues long. In nucleotides, the CDR3 is TGTGCCAGTAGTACGGACAGAAACAAAAACTATGGCTACACCTTC. It encodes CASSTDRNKNYGYTF.

V usage is TRBV28 and J usage is TRBJ1-1, with TRBD1 identical over 7 bases. The length of the CDR3 is 13 residues. After removal of 6 bases from V and 1 base from J, the junction contained 2 bases not matched to a gene. CDR1 is MDHEN, CDR2 SYDVKM, per germline. The CDR3: CASRGTANTEAFF. The CDR3 DNA reads as TGTGCCAGCAGGGGGACAGCGAACACTGAAGCTTTCTTT.

This chain uses TRBV6-2 or TRBV6-3 with TRBJ1-1; D ambiguous. The CDR3 length is 14 residues. V lost 5 bases and J lost 1, with 11 bases in between. CDR1 and CDR2 from the germline V gene are MNHEY and SVGEGT. The CDR3 bases are TGTGCCAGCAGTACTAGAGTGGGGAACACTGAAGCTTTCTTT. It codes for CASSTRVGNTEAFF.

The chain recombines TRBV6-6 with TRBJ2-7; 12 positions match TRBD1. The V and J ends lost 6 bases and 6 bases, in that order; junction bases with no gene match: 6. Germline lookup yields CDR1 MNHNY and CDR2 SVGAGI (reference sequence). CDR3 size: 14 residues. Here the CDR3 reads CASSGTGGEGEQYF. The CDR3 region has the DNA TGTGCCAGCAGCGGGACAGGGGGCGAAGGCGAGCAGTACTTC.